Listed below are T cell receptor beta chains from one sample, sequenced in a study of T cell repertoires in cytomegalovirus infection. The antigens these receptors bind are not known. From the reads, TCRdb called clonotypes with MiXCR, one entry per CDR3 protein. The data hold roughly 120,000 distinct CDR3 sequences, with over 25% observed a single time. The sequences come from CD8+ T cells from cultured PBMCs, collected from culture after CMV antigen stimulation. The receptors stem from a human donor in good health (CMV status not recorded). Some clones in this sample may be carry-over from other donors' samples. CDR3s include the opening cysteine and the closing phenylalanine or tryptophan. Each record gives: D gene, V gene, J gene, clone size, CDR3 DNA, CDR3 protein. D genes are given only for firm matches. Clone size is not always given. Where it is, it says once, few, many or a class for expanded clones.

NA	TRBV7-2	TRBJ2-3	many	TGTGCCAGCAGCACGGCCGGGTGGGGCACAGATACGCAGTATTTT	CASSTAGWGTDTQYF
NA	TRBV7-8	TRBJ1-2	NA	TGTGCCAGCAGCTTAGCGGGAGGGATAGGGGGCTACACCTTC	CASSLAGGIGGYTF
NA	TRBV7-9	TRBJ2-7	NA	TGTGCCAGCAGCTTGGGACACGTCGAGGAGCAGTACTTC	CASSLGHVEEQYF
NA	TRBV6-1	TRBJ2-2	few	TGTGCCAGCAGTGAACCCTACACCGGGGAGCTGTTTTTT	CASSEPYTGELFF
NA	TRBV6-5	TRBJ1-1	NA	TGTGCCAGCAGTTACCGGGGTGCTGAAGCTTTCTTT	CASSYRGAEAFF
NA	TRBV20-1	TRBJ1-5	NA	TGCAGTGCGGTAGATGGCAATCAGCCCCAGCATTTT	CSAVDGNQPQHF
TRBD2	TRBV20-1	TRBJ2-1	few	TGCAGTATAGCGGGGACCACCTACAATGAGCAGTTCTTC	CSIAGTTYNEQFF
NA	TRBV19	TRBJ1-2	NA	TGTGCCAGTAGTCTGCAGGGTTTCGGTGGCTACACCTTC	CASSLQGFGGYTF
NA	TRBV4-1	TRBJ1-5	NA	TGCGCCAGCAGCCAAGGCCCCGGGGACCAGCCCCAGCATTTT	CASSQGPGDQPQHF
NA	TRBV6-6	TRBJ1-1	NA	TGTGCCAGCAGTTACCCCGGCACAGATGAAGCTTTCTTT	CASSYPGTDEAFF
TRBD1	TRBV6-1	TRBJ2-7	NA	TGTGCCAGCAGTAGGACAGGGGACGAGCAGTACTTC	CASSRTGDEQYF
TRBD2	TRBV27	TRBJ2-2	few	TGTGCCAGCAGACACGGGACTACGACACAGAACACCGGGGAGCTGTTTTTT	CASRHGTTTQNTGELFF
NA	TRBV12-3/TRBV12-4	TRBJ2-5	NA	TGTGCCAGCAGTTCCCAGACTAGCCAAGAGACCCAGTACTTC	CASSSQTSQETQYF
NA	TRBV7-2	TRBJ2-3	many	TGTGCCAGCAGCTTAACTAATGGGGAAGCAGATACGCAGTATTTT	CASSLTNGEADTQYF
NA	TRBV7-6	TRBJ1-2	few	TGTGCCAGCAGCCCCGAAGCCGACGGTAACTATGGCTACACCTTC	CASSPEADGNYGYTF
NA	TRBV6-1	TRBJ2-3	few	TGTGCCAGCAGGGGCACAGATACGCAGTATTTT	CASRGTDTQYF
NA	TRBV12-3/TRBV12-4	TRBJ1-2	NA	TGTGCCAGCAGTCCCTCGGAGACAGGAGATACTAACTATGGCTACACCTTC	CASSPSETGDTNYGYTF
TRBD1	TRBV7-2	TRBJ2-5	few	TGTGCCAGCAGCTTGGGACAGGGCTTACAAGAGACCCAGTACTTC	CASSLGQGLQETQYF
NA	TRBV5-1	TRBJ2-1	once	TGCGCCAGCAGCTCCGGCTACTCGAACAATGAGCAGTTCTTC	CASSSGYSNNEQFF
NA	TRBV6-1	TRBJ2-7	few	TGTGCCAGCAGTTATGGAGGGATCTACGAGCAGTACTTC	CASSYGGIYEQYF
TRBD1	TRBV7-6	TRBJ2-1	NA	TGTGCCAGCAGCTCTGCCCCTGGGACAGGGACTTTGGAGCAGTTCTTC	CASSSAPGTGTLEQFF
NA	TRBV7-3	TRBJ1-2	NA	TGTGCCAGCAGCTGCATTACCCGGGACACCATCTCCTATGGCTACACCTTC	CASSCITRDTISYGYTF
NA	TRBV6-5	TRBJ2-7	NA	TGTGCCAGCAGTAACAGCGCACACTACGAGCAGTACTTC	CASSNSAHYEQYF
NA	TRBV7-8	TRBJ2-1	many	TGTGCCAGCAGCTTAGTGAGCCATGAGCAGTTCTTC	CASSLVSHEQFF
TRBD1	TRBV20-1	TRBJ2-7	NA	TGCAGTGCTGGGCGACAGGGAGTAGCGAGCGAGCAGTACTTC	CSAGRQGVASEQYF
TRBD1	TRBV4-2	TRBJ2-7	NA	TGTGCCAGCAGCCAAGATTCCCCGGACAGGGGGCTCTACGAGCAGTACTTC	CASSQDSPDRGLYEQYF
NA	TRBV5-1	TRBJ2-2	NA	TGCGCCAGCAGCTTAAGGGACTCAAACACCGGGGAGCTGTTTTTT	CASSLRDSNTGELFF
TRBD1	TRBV2	TRBJ2-7	few	TGTGCCAGCAGTGATGACAGGGCAAGCTCCTACGAGCAGTACTTC	CASSDDRASSYEQYF
NA	TRBV6-6	TRBJ2-7	NA	TGTGCCAGCAGTTCCCCAGGGACTCTCTCCTACGAGCAGTACTTC	CASSSPGTLSYEQYF
NA	TRBV7-9	TRBJ1-1	NA	TGTGCCAGCAGCGCGGACGAGGTTGAAGCTTTCTTT	CASSADEVEAFF
NA	TRBV6-1	TRBJ2-1	many	TGTGCCAGCATGGTGGCAGGATACAATGAGCAGTTCTTC	CASMVAGYNEQFF
TRBD1	TRBV25-1	TRBJ1-1	few	TGTGCCAGCAGTGTTAATCAGGGGGTGAACACTGAAGCTTTCTTT	CASSVNQGVNTEAFF
NA	TRBV7-2	TRBJ2-3	NA	TGTGCCAGCAGCTTAGCGTTAGATACGCAGTATTTT	CASSLALDTQYF
NA	TRBV4-3	TRBJ1-5	many	TGCGCCAGCAGCCAAGAGAGGGAGCATCAGCCCCAGCATTTT	CASSQEREHQPQHF
TRBD1	TRBV10-3	TRBJ1-5	NA	TGTGCCATCAGTGGGACAGGGGATCAGCCCCAGCATTTT	CAISGTGDQPQHF
NA	TRBV12-3/TRBV12-4	TRBJ2-5	few	TGTGCCAGCAGTTTAAACTCCGGGATCTCCGCGGAAGAGACCCAGTACTTC	CASSLNSGISAEETQYF
NA	TRBV7-6	TRBJ2-5	many	TGTGCCAGCAGCCCCTCCCCGGCAATCCAAGAGACCCAGTACTTC	CASSPSPAIQETQYF
TRBD1	TRBV29-1	TRBJ2-3	NA	TGCAGCGTTGGCGGACAGGGGGCAAGGTCAGATACGCAGTATTTT	CSVGGQGARSDTQYF
NA	TRBV12-3/TRBV12-4	TRBJ1-2	NA	TGTGCCAGCAGTTTTGGCCACCCTCCTTATAACTATGGCTACACCTTC	CASSFGHPPYNYGYTF
NA	TRBV27	TRBJ1-1	NA	TGTGCCAGCAGTTTATCGAGCCCGGGGACTGAAGCTTTCTTT	CASSLSSPGTEAFF
NA	TRBV6-1	TRBJ1-1	many	TGTGCCAGCAGGACGGGCCCCGGGGCGGGAGCTTTCTTT	CASRTGPGAGAFF
TRBD1	TRBV5-6	TRBJ1-4	NA	TGTGCCAGCAGCTCCTCCGGGACAGGGCTTGAAAAACTGTTTTTT	CASSSSGTGLEKLFF
NA	TRBV4-1	TRBJ2-7	NA	TGCGCCAGCAGCCAAGGTTCCAGAGGTGAGCAGTACTTC	CASSQGSRGEQYF
NA	TRBV3-1	TRBJ1-2	NA	TGTGCCAGCAGCCAAGCGCCGGTGGATGGCTACACCTTC	CASSQAPVDGYTF
NA	TRBV27	TRBJ2-5	few	TGTGCCAGCAGTTTATCGTTCGGACTACAAGAGACCCAGTACTTC	CASSLSFGLQETQYF
NA	TRBV7-2	TRBJ2-7	many	TGTGCCAGCAGCGCCAGTTACGAGCAGTACTTC	CASSASYEQYF
NA	TRBV6-4	TRBJ1-3	few	TGTGCCAGCACCCCTCGGGACCTTGGAAACACCATATATTTT	CASTPRDLGNTIYF
NA	TRBV28	TRBJ1-5	few	TGTGCCAGCAAGGCTTTTGGTAGCAATCAGCCCCAGCATTTT	CASKAFGSNQPQHF
TRBD1	TRBV19	TRBJ2-1	few	TGTGCCAGTAGTATAGATTCAAGGGGGCGAGAGCAGTTCTTC	CASSIDSRGREQFF
NA	TRBV6-2/TRBV6-3	TRBJ2-1	NA	TGTGCCAGCACGGTGTCAAGCTCCTACAATGAGCAGTTCTTC	CASTVSSSYNEQFF
NA	TRBV6-2/TRBV6-3	TRBJ1-6	NA	TGTGCCAGCAGTTACCGGGACGGGGGAAATTCACCCCTCCACTTT	CASSYRDGGNSPLHF
NA	TRBV7-9	TRBJ1-6	many	TGTGCCAGCAGCTCGCCAGCCGGGGGCTATAATTCACCCCTCCACTTT	CASSSPAGGYNSPLHF
NA	TRBV6-1	TRBJ2-7	NA	TGTGCCAGCAGTACGTCCACAGGTTACGCTTACGAGCAGTACTTC	CASSTSTGYAYEQYF